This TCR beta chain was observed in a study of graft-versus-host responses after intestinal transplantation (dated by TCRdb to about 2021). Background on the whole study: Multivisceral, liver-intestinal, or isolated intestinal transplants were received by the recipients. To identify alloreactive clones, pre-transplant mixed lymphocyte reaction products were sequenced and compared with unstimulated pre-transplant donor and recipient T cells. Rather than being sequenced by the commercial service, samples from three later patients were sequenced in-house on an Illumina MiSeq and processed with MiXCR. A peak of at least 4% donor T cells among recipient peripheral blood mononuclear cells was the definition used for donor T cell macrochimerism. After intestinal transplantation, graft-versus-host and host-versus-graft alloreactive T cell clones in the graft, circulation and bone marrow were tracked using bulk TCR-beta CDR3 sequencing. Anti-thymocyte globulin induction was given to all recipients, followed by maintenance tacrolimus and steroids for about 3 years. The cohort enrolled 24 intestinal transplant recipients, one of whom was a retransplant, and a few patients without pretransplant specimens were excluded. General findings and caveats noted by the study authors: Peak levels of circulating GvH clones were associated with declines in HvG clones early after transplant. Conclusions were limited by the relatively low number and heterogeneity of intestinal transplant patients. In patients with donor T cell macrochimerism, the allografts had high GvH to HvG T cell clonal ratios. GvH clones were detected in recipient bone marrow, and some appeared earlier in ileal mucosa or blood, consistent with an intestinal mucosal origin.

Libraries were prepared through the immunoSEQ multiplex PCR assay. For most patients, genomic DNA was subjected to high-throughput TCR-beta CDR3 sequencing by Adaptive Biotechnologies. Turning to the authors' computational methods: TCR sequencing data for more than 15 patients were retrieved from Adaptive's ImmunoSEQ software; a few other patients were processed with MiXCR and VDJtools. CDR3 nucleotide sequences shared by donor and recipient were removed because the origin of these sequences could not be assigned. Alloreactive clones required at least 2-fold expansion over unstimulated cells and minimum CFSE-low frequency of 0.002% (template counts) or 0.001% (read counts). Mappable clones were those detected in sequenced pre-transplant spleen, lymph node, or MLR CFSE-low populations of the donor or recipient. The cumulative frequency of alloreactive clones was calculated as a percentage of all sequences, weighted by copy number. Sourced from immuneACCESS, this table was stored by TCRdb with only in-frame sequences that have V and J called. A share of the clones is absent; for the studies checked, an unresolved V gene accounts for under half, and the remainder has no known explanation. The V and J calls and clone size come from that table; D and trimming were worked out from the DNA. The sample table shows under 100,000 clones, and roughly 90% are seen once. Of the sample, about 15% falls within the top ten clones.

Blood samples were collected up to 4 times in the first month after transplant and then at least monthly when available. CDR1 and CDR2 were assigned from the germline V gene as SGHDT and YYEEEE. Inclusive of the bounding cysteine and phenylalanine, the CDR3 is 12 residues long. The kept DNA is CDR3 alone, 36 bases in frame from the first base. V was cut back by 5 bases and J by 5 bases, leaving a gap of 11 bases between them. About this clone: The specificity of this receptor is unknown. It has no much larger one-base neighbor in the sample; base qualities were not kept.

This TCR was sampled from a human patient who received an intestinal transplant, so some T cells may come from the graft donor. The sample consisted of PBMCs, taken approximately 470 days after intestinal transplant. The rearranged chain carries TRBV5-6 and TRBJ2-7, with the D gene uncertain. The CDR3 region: CASRLGSHEQYF. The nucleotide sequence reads TGTGCCAGCAGGCTGGGTAGTCACGAGCAGTACTTC.